These 14 T cell receptor beta chains were sequenced from one sample in a study of memory CD4+ T cells and cytomegalovirus serostatus. Data came from immunoSEQ multiplex PCR; TCRdb stores just in-frame clones and leaves some out. The data show tens of thousands of clones, 75% to 80% seen once. The sort gate was single viable CD3+CD4+CD8-CD45RO+ cells for memory CD4+ T cells. Sequencing was carried out using memory CD4+ T cells from blood. The source of these receptors is an adult in good health and CMV-seropositive.

The chain employs TRBV4-2 and TRBJ1-5; D might be TRBD1 (6 bases). The CDR3 totals 15 residues. Germline CDR1 and CDR2: LGHNA and YNFKEQ. V was clipped by 1 base and J by 11 bases, with 18 bases between them. The CDR3: CASSQAHYGQSAQHF. The DNA of the CDR3 is TGTGCCAGCAGCCAAGCACACTACGGACAGTCGGCCCAGCATTTT.

The chain has TRBV5-6 and TRBJ1-5; D is uncertain. Germline V lookup: CDR1 SGHDT, CDR2 YYEEEE. CDR3 length: 14 amino acids. Between the trimmed V and J ends, which lost 3 bases and 7 bases, there was a span of 14 bases. The CDR3 nucleotides are TGTGCCAGCAGCTCCCGCGGGTACGGACAGCCCCAGCATTTT. This encodes CASSSRGYGQPQHF.

V is TRBV11-2 and J is TRBJ2-3; the match to TRBD1 covers 9 bases. Germline V gives CDR1 SGHAT, CDR2 FQNNGV. This CDR3 contains 16 residues. The trim removed 1 base at V and 2 bases at J, leaving 4 bases unmatched. CDR3 loop: CASSLGWTGATDTQYF. CDR3 DNA: TGTGCCAGCAGCTTAGGTTGGACAGGGGCCACAGATACGCAGTATTTT. Combining the CDR3 with reference TRBV11-2 and TRBJ2-3 gives the whole variable domain EAGVAQSPRYKIIEKRQSVAFWCNPISGHATLYWYQQILGQGPKLLIQFQNNGVVDDSQLPKDRFSAERLKGVDSTLKIQPAKLEDSAVYLCASSLGWTGATDTQYFGPGTRLTVL.

The chain links TRBV6-1 to TRBJ1-1; no definite D call. CDR1 is MNHNS, CDR2 SASEGT, per germline. Trimming left V 5 bases short and J 4 bases short, with 14 bases between. The CDR3 is 14 residues long. This CDR3 is CASSRNGQTTEAFF. DNA for the CDR3: TGTGCCAGCAGTAGAAATGGGCAGACCACTGAAGCTTTCTTT.

V gene TRBV6-1 combines with J gene TRBJ2-1, with 8 bases that match TRBD1. Germline-derived CDR1 and CDR2 are MNHNS and SASEGT. Trimming took 7 bases from V and 6 from J; bases not matched to a gene: 8. CDR3 length equals 14 residues. CDR3 sequence (DNA): TGTGCCAGCACCCTCCCGACAGGGGTCAATGAGCAGTTCTTC. Encoded protein: CASTLPTGVNEQFF.

The chain employs TRBV4-3 and TRBJ1-2, with TRBD1 identical over 10 bases. The CDR3 sequence is 15 residues long. The J segment lost 5 bases and the V segment lost 1 base, leaving 4 bases of the junction unmatched. Germline values: CDR1 LGHNA, CDR2 YSLEER. This CDR3 is CASSQGPGQGYGYTF. CDR3 nucleotide sequence: TGCGCCAGCAGCCAAGGACCGGGACAGGGGTATGGCTACACCTTC.

CDR3 DNA sequence: TGTGCCAGCAGCTTTTCCGGGAGGGAGACCCAGTACTTC. Encoded protein: CASSFSGRETQYF. The genes are TRBV11-1 and TRBJ2-5, with 7 bases fitting TRBD2. The CDR3 is made up of 13 amino acids. Germline CDR1 and CDR2: SGHAT and FQDESV (reference sequence). Losses at the gene ends were 3 bases for V and 5 bases for J; bases not matched to a gene: 3.

The CDR3 protein is CASSTSSGRASGELFF. CDR3 in DNA: TGTGCCAGCAGCACGTCTAGCGGGAGGGCCTCGGGGGAGCTGTTTTTT. The gene calls are TRBV7-2 and TRBJ2-2; 12 bases align to TRBD2. V shed 5 bases, J shed 8 bases, and the junction held 9 bases outside the gene matches. CDR3 length: 16 amino acids. CDR1 and CDR2 (germline): SGHTA, FQGNSA. The full variable domain, rest sourced from reference TRBV7-2 and TRBJ2-2, is GAGVSQSPSNKVTEKGKDVELRCDPISGHTALYWYRQSLGQGLEFLIYFQGNSAPDKSGLPSDRFSAERTGGSVSTLTIQRTQQEDSAVYLCASSTSSGRASGELFFGEGSRLTVL.

V is TRBV7-2 and J is TRBJ2-3; D uncertain. Trimming cost V 2 bases and J 6 bases, with 6 bases left between them. Germline-derived CDR1 and CDR2 are SGHTA and FQGNSA. The CDR3 is 12 residues long. The CDR3 bases are TGTGCCAGCAGCTTATTGGTTGATACGCAGTATTTT. Amino acid sequence: CASSLLVDTQYF.

This sequence joins TRBV5-1 and TRBJ2-3; 11 nucleotides agree with TRBD2. Germline V gene lookup returns CDR1 SGHRS and CDR2 YFSETQ. This CDR3 is built from 16 residues. The V gene end was trimmed by 3 bases and the J gene end by 7 bases; junction bases not matched to a gene: 10. This CDR3 is CASSSLAGAGRYTQYF. Written as DNA, the CDR3 is TGCGCCAGCAGCTCACTAGCGGGAGCGGGGAGATATACGCAGTATTTT.

This clone came up once. The chain uses TRBV21-1 and TRBJ2-1; the tabulated D call, TRBD2, remains unverified against the DNA. TRBV21-1 is recorded as a pseudogene. The CDR3 is 19 residues long. The CDR3 nucleotides read TGTGCCAGCAGCAAGGTAACTAGCGGGCGTATATACTCCTACAATGAGCAGTTCTTC. Its protein is CASSKVTSGRIYSYNEQFF.

The rearrangement joins TRBV7-9 to TRBJ2-5, with D possibly matching TRBD1 (8 bases). This CDR3 contains 14 residues. V was pared by 5 bases and J by 5 bases, with 15 bases between. CDR1 is SEHNR, CDR2 FQNEAQ, per germline (reference sequence). This chain's CDR3 is CASSLQGGSETQYF. CDR3 DNA sequence: TGTGCCAGCAGCCTACAGGGGGGGTCGGAGACCCAGTACTTC.

This chain links TRBV4-2 with TRBJ1-1, with TRBD1 matching 7 bases. Trimming cost V 3 bases and J 1 base; bases outside gene matches: 11. Germline V gene lookup returns CDR1 LGHNA and CDR2 YNFKEQ. The CDR3 sequence is 17 residues long. CDR3 loop: CASSHDIPGTANTEAFF. In nucleotides, the CDR3 is TGTGCCAGCAGCCATGACATTCCCGGGACAGCGAACACTGAAGCTTTCTTT.

This clone was seen a single time. The gene calls are TRBV6-1 and TRBJ1-2; TRBD1 matches at 8 bases. The CDR3 is 15 residues long. The V gene end was trimmed by 5 bases and the J gene end by 4 bases; junction bases not matched to a gene: 9. Germline V gene data show CDR1 as MNHNS and CDR2 as SASEGT. The CDR3 coding sequence is TGTGCCAGCAGTATCGACAGGGGCGTAGGCTATGGCTACACCTTC. Its protein is CASSIDRGVGYGYTF.